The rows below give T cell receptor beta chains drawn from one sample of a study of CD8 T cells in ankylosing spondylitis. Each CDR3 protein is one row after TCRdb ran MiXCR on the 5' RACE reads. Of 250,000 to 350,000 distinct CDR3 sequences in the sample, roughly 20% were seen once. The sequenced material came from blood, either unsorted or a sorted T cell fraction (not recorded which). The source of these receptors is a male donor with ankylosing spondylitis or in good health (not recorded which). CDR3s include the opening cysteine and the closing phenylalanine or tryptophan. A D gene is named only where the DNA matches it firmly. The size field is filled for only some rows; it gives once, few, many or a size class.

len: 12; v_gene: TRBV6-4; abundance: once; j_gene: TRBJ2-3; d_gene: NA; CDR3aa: CASSDVGDTQYF; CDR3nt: TGTGCCAGCAGTGACGTCGGGGATACGCAGTATTTT
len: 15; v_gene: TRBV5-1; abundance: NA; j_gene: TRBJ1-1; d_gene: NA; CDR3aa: CASSESWSMNTEAFF; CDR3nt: TGCGCCAGCAGCGAGAGTTGGTCCATGAACACTGAAGCTTTCTTT
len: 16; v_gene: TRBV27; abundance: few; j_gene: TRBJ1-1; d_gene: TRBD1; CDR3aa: CASSPSRGLANTEAFF; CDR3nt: TGTGCCAGCAGTCCGTCCAGGGGGCTAGCGAACACTGAAGCTTTCTTT
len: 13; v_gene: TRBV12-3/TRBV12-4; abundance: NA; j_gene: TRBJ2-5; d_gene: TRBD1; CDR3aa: CASSWDRGETQYF; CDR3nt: TGTGCCAGCAGTTGGGACAGGGGAGAGACCCAGTACTTC
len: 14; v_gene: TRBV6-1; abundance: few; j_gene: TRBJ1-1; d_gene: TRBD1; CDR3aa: CASSDRDSDTEAFF; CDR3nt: TGTGCCAGCAGTGACCGGGACAGCGACACTGAAGCTTTCTTT
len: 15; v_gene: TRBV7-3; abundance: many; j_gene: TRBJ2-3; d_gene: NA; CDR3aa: CASSPQGTGTDTQYF; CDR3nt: TGTGCCAGCAGCCCCCAGGGGACCGGCACAGATACGCAGTATTTT
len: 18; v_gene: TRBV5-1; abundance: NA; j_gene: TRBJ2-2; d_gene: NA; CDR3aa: CASSLVRQGGSNTGELFF; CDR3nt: TGCGCCAGCAGCTTGGTAAGACAGGGAGGCTCGAACACCGGGGAGCTGTTTTTT
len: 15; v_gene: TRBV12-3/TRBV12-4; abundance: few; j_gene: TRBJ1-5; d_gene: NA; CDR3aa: CASRLGDLSNQPQHF; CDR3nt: TGTGCCAGCAGGTTGGGGGATCTCAGCAATCAGCCCCAGCATTTT
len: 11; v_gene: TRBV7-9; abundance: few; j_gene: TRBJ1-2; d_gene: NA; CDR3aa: CAIKDNYGYTF; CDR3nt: TGTGCCATCAAAGACAACTATGGCTACACCTTC
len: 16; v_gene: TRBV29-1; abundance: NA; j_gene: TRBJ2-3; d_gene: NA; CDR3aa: CSVERSGDPSTDTQYF; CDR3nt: TGCAGCGTTGAACGGTCAGGGGATCCGTCTACAGATACGCAGTATTTT
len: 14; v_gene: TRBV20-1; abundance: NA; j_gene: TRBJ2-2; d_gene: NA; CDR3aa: CSAMKSGAAGELFF; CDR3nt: TGCAGTGCTATGAAAAGTGGGGCGGCCGGGGAGCTGTTTTTT
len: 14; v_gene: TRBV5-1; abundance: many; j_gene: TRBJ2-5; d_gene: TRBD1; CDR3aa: CASSPGTDQETQYF; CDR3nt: TGTGCCAGCAGCCCCGGGACAGACCAAGAGACCCAGTACTTC
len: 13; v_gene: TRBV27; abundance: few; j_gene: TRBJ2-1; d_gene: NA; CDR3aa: CASSWGGDNEQFF; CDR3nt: TGTGCCAGCAGTTGGGGCGGTGACAATGAGCAGTTCTTC
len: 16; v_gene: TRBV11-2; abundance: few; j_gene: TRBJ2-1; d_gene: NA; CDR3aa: CASSFPAQSAYNEQFF; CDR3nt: TGTGCCAGCAGCTTTCCAGCGCAATCGGCCTACAATGAGCAGTTCTTC
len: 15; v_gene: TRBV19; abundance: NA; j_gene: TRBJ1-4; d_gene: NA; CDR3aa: CASSRPTRTNEKLFF; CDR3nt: TGTGCCAGTAGTAGACCGACAAGAACTAATGAAAAACTGTTTTTT
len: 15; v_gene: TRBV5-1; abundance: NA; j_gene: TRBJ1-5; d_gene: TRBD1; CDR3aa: CASSLGTDRSQPQHF; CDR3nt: TGCGCCAGCAGCTTAGGGACAGACCGCTCTCAGCCCCAGCATTTT
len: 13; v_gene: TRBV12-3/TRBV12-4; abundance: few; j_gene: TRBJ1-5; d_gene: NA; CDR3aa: CASSGHFNQPQHF; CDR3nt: TGTGCCAGCAGTGGACATTTCAATCAGCCCCAGCATTTT
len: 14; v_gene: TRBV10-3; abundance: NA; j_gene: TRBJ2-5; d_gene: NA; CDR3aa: CAISESGDQETQYF; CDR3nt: TGTGCCATCAGTGAGTCTGGCGACCAAGAGACCCAGTACTTC
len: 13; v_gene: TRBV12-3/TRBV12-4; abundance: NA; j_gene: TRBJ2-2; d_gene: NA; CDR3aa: CASSRTRSGELFF; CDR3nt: TGTGCCAGCAGTCGGACCCGGTCCGGGGAGCTGTTTTTT
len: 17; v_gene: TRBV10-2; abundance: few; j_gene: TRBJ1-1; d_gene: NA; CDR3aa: CASSESAIIGSRTEAFF; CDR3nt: TGCGCCAGCAGTGAGTCGGCCATCATTGGGTCCCGGACTGAAGCTTTCTTT
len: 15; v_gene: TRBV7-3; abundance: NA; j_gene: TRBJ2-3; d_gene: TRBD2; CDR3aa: CASRLAGGSTDTQYF; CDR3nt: TGTGCCAGCAGACTAGCGGGAGGGAGCACAGATACGCAGTATTTT
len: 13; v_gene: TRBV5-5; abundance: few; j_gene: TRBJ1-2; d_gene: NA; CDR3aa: CASSLRDGYGYTF; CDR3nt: TGTGCCAGCAGCTTACGGGATGGCTATGGCTACACCTTC
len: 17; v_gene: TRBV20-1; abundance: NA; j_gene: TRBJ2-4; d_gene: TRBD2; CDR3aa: CSALGTSGGGAKNIQYF; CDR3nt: TGCAGTGCCCTTGGGACTAGCGGGGGGGGGGCCAAAAACATTCAGTACTTC
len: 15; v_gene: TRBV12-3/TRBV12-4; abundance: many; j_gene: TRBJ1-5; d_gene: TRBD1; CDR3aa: CASSLNRGGNQPQHF; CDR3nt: TGTGCCAGCAGTTTGAACAGGGGGGGCAATCAGCCCCAGCATTTT
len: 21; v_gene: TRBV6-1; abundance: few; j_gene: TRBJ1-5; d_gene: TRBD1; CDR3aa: CASSEGLLRDRPLRGNQPQHF; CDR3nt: TGTGCCAGCAGTGAAGGACTTCTAAGGGACAGGCCCCTGAGGGGCAATCAGCCCCAGCATTTT
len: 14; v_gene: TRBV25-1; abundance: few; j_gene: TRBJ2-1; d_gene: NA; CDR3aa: CASSDPGSYNEQFF; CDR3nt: TGTGCCAGCAGTGATCCGGGGTCCTACAATGAGCAGTTCTTC
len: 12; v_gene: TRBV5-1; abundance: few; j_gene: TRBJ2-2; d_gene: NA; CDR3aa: CASTEAPGELFF; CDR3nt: TGCGCCAGCACAGAGGCCCCCGGGGAGCTGTTTTTT
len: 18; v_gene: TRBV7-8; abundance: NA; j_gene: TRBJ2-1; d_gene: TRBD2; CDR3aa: CASSPGGAHPSSYNEQFF; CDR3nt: TGTGCCAGCAGCCCCGGGGGGGCCCATCCCAGCTCCTACAATGAGCAGTTCTTC
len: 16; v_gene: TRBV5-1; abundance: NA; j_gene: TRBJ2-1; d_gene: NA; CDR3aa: CASSLGGGAGYNEQFF; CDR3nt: TGCGCCAGCAGCTTGGGTGGGGGAGCTGGCTACAATGAGCAGTTCTTC
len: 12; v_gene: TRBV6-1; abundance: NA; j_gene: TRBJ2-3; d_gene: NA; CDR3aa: CASSDGADTQYF; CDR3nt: TGTGCCAGCAGTGACGGAGCAGATACGCAGTATTTT
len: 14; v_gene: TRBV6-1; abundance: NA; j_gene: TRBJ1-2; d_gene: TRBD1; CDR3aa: CASSEGTGDYGYTF; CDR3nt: TGTGCCAGCAGTGAAGGGACAGGGGACTATGGCTACACCTTC
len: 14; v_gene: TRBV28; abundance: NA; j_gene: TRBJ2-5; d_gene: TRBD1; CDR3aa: CASSFTGGGETQYF; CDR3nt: TGTGCCAGCAGTTTCACAGGGGGAGGAGAGACCCAGTACTTC
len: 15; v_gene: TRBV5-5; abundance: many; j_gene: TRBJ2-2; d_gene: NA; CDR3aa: CASSLSRTNTGELFF; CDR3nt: TGTGCCAGCAGCTTGTCCAGGACCAACACCGGGGAGCTGTTTTTT
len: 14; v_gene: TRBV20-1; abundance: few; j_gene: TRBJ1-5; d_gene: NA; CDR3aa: CSASTLGLGQPQHF; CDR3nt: TGCAGTGCTAGTACACTGGGGTTGGGCCAGCCCCAGCATTTT
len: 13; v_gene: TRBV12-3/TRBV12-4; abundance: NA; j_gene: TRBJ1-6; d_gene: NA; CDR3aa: CASSSRGSSPLHF; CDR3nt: TGTGCCAGCAGTTCGCGGGGGAGTTCACCCCTCCACTTT
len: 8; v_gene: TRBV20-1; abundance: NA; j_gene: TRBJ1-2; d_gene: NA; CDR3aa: CSARDYTF; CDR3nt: TGCAGTGCCAGGGACTACACCTTC
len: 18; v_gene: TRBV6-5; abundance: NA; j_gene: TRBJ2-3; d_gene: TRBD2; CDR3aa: CASSYLGLAGSSTDTQYF; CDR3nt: TGTGCCAGCAGTTACCTGGGACTAGCGGGAAGTAGCACAGATACGCAGTATTTT
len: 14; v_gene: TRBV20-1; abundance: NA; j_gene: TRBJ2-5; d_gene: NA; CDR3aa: CSARKVVSAETQYF; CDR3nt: TGCAGTGCTAGAAAAGTCGTTAGCGCCGAGACCCAGTACTTC
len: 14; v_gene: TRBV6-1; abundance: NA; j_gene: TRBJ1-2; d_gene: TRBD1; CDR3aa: CASRVTGESSGYTF; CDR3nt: TGTGCCAGCAGGGTCACAGGGGAATCCAGCGGCTACACCTTC
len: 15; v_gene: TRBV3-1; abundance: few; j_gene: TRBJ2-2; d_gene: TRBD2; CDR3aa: CASSQFAGVTGELFF; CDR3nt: TGTGCCAGCAGCCAATTTGCGGGAGTTACCGGGGAGCTGTTTTTT
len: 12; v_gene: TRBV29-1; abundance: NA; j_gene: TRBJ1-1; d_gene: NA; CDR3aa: CSLGQPDTEAFF; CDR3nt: TGCAGCTTGGGGCAGCCGGACACTGAAGCTTTCTTT
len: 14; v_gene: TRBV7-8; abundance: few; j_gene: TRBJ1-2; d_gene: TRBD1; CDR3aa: CASSSGQGGYGYTF; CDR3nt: TGTGCCAGCAGCTCCGGACAGGGCGGCTATGGCTACACCTTC
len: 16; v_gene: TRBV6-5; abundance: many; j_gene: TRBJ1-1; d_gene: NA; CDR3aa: CASSYSGFSGNTEAFF; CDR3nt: TGTGCCAGCAGTTACTCAGGGTTTTCGGGGAACACTGAAGCTTTCTTT
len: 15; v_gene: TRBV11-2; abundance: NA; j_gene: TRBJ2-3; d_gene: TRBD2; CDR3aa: CAGSFIAGGPDTQYF; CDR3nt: TGTGCCGGCAGCTTTATCGCGGGGGGCCCAGATACGCAGTATTTT
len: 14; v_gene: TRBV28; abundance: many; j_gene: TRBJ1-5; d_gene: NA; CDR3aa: CASSLTASHQPQHF; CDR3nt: TGTGCCAGCAGTTTGACAGCCTCTCATCAGCCCCAGCATTTT